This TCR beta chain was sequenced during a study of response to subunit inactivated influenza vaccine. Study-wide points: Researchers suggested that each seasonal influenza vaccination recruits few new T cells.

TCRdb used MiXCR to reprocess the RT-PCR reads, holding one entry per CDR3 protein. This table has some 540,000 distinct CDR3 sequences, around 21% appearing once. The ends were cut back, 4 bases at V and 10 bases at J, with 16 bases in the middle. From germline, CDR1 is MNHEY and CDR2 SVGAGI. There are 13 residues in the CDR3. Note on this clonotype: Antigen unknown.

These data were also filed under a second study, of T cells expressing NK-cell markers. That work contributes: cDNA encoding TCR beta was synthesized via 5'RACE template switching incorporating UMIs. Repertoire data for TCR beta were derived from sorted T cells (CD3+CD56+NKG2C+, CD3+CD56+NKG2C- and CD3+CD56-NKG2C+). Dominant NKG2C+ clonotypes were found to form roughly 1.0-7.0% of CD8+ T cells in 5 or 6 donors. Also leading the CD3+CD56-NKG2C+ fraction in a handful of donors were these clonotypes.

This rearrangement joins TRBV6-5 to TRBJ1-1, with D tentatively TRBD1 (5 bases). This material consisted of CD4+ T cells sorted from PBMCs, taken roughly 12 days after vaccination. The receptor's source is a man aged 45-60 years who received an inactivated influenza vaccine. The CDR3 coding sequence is TGTGCCAGCAGTTGGACGCAGGGACCCCGAGCTTTCTTT. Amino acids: CASSWTQGPRAFF.